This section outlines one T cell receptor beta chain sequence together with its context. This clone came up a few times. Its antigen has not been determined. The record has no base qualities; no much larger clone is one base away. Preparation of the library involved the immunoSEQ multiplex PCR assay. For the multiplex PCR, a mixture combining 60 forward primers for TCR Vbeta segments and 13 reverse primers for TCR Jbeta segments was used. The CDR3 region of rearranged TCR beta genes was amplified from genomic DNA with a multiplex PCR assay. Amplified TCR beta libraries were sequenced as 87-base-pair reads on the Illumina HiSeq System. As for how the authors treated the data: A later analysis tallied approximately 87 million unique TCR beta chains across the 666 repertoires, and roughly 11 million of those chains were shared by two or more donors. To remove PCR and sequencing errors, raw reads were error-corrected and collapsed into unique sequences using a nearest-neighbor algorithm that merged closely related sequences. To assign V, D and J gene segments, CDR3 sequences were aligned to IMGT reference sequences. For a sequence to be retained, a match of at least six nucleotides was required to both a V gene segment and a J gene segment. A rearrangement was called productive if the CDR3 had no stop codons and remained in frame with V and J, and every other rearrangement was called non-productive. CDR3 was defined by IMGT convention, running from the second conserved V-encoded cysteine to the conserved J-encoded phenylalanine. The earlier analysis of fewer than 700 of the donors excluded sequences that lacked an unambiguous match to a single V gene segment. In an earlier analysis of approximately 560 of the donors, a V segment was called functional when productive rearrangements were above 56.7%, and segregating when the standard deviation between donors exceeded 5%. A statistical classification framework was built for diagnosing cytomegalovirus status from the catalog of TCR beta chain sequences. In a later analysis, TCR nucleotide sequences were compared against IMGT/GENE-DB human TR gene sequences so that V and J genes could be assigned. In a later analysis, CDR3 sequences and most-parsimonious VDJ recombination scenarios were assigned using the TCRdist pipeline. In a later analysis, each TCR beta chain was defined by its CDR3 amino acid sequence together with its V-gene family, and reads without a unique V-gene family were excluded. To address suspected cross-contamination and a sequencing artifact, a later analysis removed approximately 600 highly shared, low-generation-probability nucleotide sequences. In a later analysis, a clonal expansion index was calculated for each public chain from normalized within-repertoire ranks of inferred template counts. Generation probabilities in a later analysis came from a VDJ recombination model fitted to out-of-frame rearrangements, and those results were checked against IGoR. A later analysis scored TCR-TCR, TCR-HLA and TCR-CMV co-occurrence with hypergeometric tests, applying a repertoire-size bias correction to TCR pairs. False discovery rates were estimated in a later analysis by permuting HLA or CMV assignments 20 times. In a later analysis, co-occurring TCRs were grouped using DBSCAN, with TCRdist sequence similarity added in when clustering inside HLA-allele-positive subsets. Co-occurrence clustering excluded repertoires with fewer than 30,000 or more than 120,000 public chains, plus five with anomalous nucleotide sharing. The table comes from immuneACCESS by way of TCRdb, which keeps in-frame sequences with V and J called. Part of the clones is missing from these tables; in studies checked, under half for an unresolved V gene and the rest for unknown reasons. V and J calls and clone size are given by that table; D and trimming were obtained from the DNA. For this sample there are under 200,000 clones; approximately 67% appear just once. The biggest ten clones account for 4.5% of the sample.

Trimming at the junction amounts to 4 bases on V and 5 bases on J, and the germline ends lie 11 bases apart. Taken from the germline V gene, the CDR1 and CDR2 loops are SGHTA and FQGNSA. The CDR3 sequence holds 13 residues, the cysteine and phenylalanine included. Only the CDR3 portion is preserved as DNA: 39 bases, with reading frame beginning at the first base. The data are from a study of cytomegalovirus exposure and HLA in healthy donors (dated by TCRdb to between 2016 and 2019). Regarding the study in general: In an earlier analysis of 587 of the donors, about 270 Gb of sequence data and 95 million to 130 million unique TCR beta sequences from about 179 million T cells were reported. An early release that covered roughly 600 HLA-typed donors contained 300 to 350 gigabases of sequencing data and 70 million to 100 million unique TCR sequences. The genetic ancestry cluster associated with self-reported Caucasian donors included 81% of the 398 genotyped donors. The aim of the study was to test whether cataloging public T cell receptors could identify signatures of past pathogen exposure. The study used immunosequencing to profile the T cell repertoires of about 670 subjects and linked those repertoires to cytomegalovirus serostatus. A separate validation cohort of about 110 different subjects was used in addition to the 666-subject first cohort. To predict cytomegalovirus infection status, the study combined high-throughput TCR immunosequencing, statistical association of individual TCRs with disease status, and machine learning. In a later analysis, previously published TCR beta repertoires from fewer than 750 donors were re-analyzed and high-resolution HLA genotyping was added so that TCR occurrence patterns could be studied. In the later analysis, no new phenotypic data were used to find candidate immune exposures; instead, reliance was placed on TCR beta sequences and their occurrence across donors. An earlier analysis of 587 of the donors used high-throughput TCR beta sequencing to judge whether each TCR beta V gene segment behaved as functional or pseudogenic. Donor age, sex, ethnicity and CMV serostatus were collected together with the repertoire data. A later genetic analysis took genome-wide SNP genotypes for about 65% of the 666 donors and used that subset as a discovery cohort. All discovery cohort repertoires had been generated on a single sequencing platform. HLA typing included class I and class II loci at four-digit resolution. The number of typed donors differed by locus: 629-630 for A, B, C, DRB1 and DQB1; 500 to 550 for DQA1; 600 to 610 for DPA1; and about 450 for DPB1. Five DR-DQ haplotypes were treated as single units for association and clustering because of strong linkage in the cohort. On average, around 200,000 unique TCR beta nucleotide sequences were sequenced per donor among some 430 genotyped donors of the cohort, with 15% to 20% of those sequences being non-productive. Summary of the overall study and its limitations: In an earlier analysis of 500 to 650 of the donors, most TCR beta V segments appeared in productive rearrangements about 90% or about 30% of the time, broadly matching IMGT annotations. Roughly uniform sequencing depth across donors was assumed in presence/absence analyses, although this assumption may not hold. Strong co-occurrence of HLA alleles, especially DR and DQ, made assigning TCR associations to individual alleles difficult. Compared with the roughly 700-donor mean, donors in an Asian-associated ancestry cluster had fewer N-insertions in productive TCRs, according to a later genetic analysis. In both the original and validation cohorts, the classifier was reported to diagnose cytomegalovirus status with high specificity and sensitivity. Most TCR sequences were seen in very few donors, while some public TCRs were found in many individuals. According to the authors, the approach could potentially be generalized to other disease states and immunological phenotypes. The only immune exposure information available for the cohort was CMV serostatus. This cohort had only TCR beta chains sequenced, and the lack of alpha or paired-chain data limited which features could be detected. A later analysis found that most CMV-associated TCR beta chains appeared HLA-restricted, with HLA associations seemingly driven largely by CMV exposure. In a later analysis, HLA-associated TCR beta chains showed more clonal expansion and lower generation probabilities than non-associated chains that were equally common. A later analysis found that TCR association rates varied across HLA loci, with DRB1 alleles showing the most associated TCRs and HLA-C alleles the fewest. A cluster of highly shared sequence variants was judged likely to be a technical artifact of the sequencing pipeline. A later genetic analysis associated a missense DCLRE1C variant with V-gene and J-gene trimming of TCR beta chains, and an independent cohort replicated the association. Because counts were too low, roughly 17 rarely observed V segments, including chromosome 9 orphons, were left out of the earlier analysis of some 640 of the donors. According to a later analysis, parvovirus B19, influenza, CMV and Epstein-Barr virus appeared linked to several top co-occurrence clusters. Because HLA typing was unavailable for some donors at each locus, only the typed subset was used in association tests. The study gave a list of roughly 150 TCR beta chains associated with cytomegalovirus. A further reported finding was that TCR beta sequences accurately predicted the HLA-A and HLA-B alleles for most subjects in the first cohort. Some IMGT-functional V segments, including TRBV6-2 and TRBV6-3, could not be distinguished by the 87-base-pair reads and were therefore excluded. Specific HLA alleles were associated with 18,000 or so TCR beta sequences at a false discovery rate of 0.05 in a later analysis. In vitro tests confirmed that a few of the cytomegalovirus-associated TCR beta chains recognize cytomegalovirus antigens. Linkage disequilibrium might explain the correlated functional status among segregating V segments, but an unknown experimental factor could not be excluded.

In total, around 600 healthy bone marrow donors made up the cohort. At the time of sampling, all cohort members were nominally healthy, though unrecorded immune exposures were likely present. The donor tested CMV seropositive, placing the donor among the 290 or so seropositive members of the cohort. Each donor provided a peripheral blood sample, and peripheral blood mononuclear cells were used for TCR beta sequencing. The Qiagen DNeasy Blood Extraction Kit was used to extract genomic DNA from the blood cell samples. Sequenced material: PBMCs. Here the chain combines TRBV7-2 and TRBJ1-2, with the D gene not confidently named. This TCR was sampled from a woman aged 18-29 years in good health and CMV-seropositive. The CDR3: CASSSRATYGYTF. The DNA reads TGTGCCAGCAGCTCCCGAGCCACTTATGGCTACACCTTC. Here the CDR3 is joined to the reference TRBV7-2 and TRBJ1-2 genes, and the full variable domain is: GAGVSQSPSNKVTEKGKDVELRCDPISGHTALYWYRQSLGQGLEFLIYFQGNSAPDKSGLPSDRFSAERTGGSVSTLTIQRTQQEDSAVYLCASSSRATYGYTFGSGTRLTVV.